Listed below are T cell receptor beta chains from one sample, sequenced in a study of T-cell reconstitution after alpha-beta-depleted transplantation in children. MiXCR, run by TCRdb on the PCR reads, gives a single entry per CDR3 protein. Of roughly 150,000 distinct CDR3 sequences in the sample, more than 9.5% were seen once. Source: PBMCs, taken before TCRalphabeta/CD19-depleted stem cell transplant. The receptors stem from a boy aged 2 to 10 with acute myeloid leukemia, due to receive a stem cell transplant. Each CDR3 is given with its conserved first and last residue. The D gene is left open where the match is weak. Clone size is not always given. Where it is, it says once, few, many or a class for expanded clones.

clone_size,cdr3_length,d_call,j_call,v_call,cdr3_nt,cdr3_aa
many,14,.,TRBJ1-6,TRBV27,TGTGCCAGCAGACTGGCGGGATATAATTCACCCCTCCACTTT,CASRLAGYNSPLHF
many,12,.,TRBJ2-2,TRBV2,TGTGCCAGCAGTGTCAGACAGGGGGAGCTGTTTTTT,CASSVRQGELFF
many,16,TRBD1,TRBJ2-5,TRBV10-3,TGTGCCATCAGGTCGGCGTATACAGGGGGCTCGGAGACCCAGTACTTC,CAIRSAYTGGSETQYF
many,14,.,TRBJ2-5,TRBV4-2,TGTGCCAGCAGCCCCACGGGGTTTGGAGAGACCCAGTACTTC,CASSPTGFGETQYF
many,16,.,TRBJ2-1,TRBV20-1,TGCAGTGCTAGAGCTGCTAGCGCCCGAACATACAATGAGCAGTTCTTC,CSARAASARTYNEQFF
many,12,.,TRBJ2-3,TRBV20-1,TGCAGTGCTCCCGAAAGCGGAGATACGCAGTATTTT,CSAPESGDTQYF
.,13,.,TRBJ2-3,TRBV7-3,TGTGCCAGCGGTTGGAGCCTATCGGATACGCAGTATTTT,CASGWSLSDTQYF
many,14,TRBD2,TRBJ2-2,TRBV7-2,TGTGCCAGCTTAATAGCGGGAGCCACCGGGGAGCTGTTTTTT,CASLIAGATGELFF
.,15,TRBD1,TRBJ2-5,TRBV11-2,TGTGCCAGCAGCCTCCGGGACAGGGGACAAGAGACCCAGTACTTC,CASSLRDRGQETQYF
few,15,TRBD1,TRBJ2-3,TRBV20-1,TGCAGTGCTAATTCCGGGACAGGGGCGTTAGATACGCAGTATTTT,CSANSGTGALDTQYF
many,14,TRBD1,TRBJ2-1,TRBV20-1,TGCAGTGCCGGGAATAACAGGGGTAGGGATGAGCAGTTCTTC,CSAGNNRGRDEQFF
many,17,.,TRBJ2-2,TRBV7-9,TGTGCCAGCAGCTTAATTCGGGGGACCCTGAACACCGGGGAGCTGTTTTTT,CASSLIRGTLNTGELFF
many,14,TRBD1,TRBJ1-5,TRBV7-9,TGTGCCAGCAGCTCTGAGGGGGCGGGTCAGCCCCAGCATTTT,CASSSEGAGQPQHF
.,15,TRBD1,TRBJ2-2,TRBV11-2,TGTGCCAGCAGCCCTGGACAGGGAGTCACCGGGGAGCTGTTTTTT,CASSPGQGVTGELFF
few,16,TRBD2,TRBJ2-7,TRBV20-1,TGCTGTGCTAGCCCCTCTAGCGGGAGTTATTCCTACGAGCAGTACTTC,CCASPSSGSYSYEQYF
many,16,.,TRBJ1-6,TRBV20-1,TGCAGTGCTAGGGTCAGGGGCCTTCCTTTTAATTCACCCCTCCACTTT,CSARVRGLPFNSPLHF
many,14,.,TRBJ2-5,TRBV4-2,TGTGCCAGCAGCCAAGAGGGGGGACAAGAGACCCAGTACTTC,CASSQEGGQETQYF
many,16,TRBD1,TRBJ2-7,TRBV7-9,TGTGCCAGCAGCCCGGGACAGGGTTTTCACAGCTACGAGCAGTACTTC,CASSPGQGFHSYEQYF
many,12,.,TRBJ2-2,TRBV20-1,TGCAGCTATCTAGTGAACACCGGGGAGCTGTTTTTT,CSYLVNTGELFF
many,11,.,TRBJ2-1,TRBV28,TGTGCCAGCAGTTTAGCGAATGAGCAGTTCTTC,CASSLANEQFF
many,15,TRBD2,TRBJ2-5,TRBV20-1,TGCAGTGCTAACCCAACTAGCGGGGACCAAGAGACCCAGTACTTC,CSANPTSGDQETQYF
.,19,.,TRBJ2-7,TRBV4-2,TGTGCCAGGGGCGCCGGGCTCCTCGGAGGTTCGGCCGGCTTCCACGAGCAGTACTTC,CARGAGLLGGSAGFHEQYF
many,13,.,TRBJ2-2,TRBV28,TGTGCCAGCAGTTGGGCTAACACCGGGGAGCTGTTTTTT,CASSWANTGELFF
many,13,.,TRBJ2-5,TRBV20-1,TGCAGCTATAGAGGGGTGTACCAAGAGACCCAGTACTTC,CSYRGVYQETQYF
many,14,.,TRBJ2-5,TRBV5-1,TGCGCCAGCGGCTGGGACTTACTCTCAGAGACCCAGTACTTC,CASGWDLLSETQYF
many,15,.,TRBJ1-5,TRBV5-5,TGTGCCAGCAGCTTGGGGCACCTAAAGACGCAGCCCCAGCATTTT,CASSLGHLKTQPQHF
many,18,TRBD2,TRBJ2-1,TRBV20-1,TGCAGTTGGGACGCTGTAGCGGGAGTGGGGGGCTCCTACAATGAGCAGTTCTTC,CSWDAVAGVGGSYNEQFF
many,13,TRBD2,TRBJ2-3,TRBV20-1,TGCAGTGCGCGCGGGGGGGCCCCGGATACGCAGTATTTT,CSARGGAPDTQYF
many,12,.,TRBJ2-5,TRBV7-6,TGTGCCAGCAGCTTAGTATATGAGACCCAGTACTTC,CASSLVYETQYF
many,17,TRBD1,TRBJ2-6,TRBV12-3/TRBV12-4,TGTGCCAGCAGTTTTATCGGGACAGGGGTAGGGGCCAACGTCCTGACTTTC,CASSFIGTGVGANVLTF
many,17,TRBD1,TRBJ1-1,TRBV15,TGTGCCACCAGCGCCAGTTCCCCGGACAGGGGCAACACTGAAGCTTTCTTT,CATSASSPDRGNTEAFF
many,14,TRBD1,TRBJ1-3,TRBV12-3/TRBV12-4,TGTGCCAGCAGACCTAGGGGGCCTGGAAACACCATATATTTT,CASRPRGPGNTIYF
many,14,.,TRBJ2-7,TRBV12-3/TRBV12-4,TGTGCCAGCAGAGAGTTGGTGGGAGTGGGCGAGCAGTACTTC,CASRELVGVGEQYF
few,15,.,TRBJ1-1,TRBV19,TGTGCCAGTTTGCGGAGGGGCTCCAAGAACACTGAAGCTTTCTTT,CASLRRGSKNTEAFF
many,12,.,TRBJ1-5,TRBV28,TGTGCCAGCAGTCTCTCTTATCAGCCCCAGCATTTT,CASSLSYQPQHF
many,14,.,TRBJ2-5,TRBV29-1,TGCAGCGTTGAAGGAGAACGGTACCAAGAGACCCAGTACTTC,CSVEGERYQETQYF
many,15,TRBD2,TRBJ2-1,TRBV7-3,TGTGCCAGCAGCCATAGCGGGGGGGCCAACAATGAGCAGTTCTTC,CASSHSGGANNEQFF
many,12,.,TRBJ1-2,TRBV18,TGTGCCAGCTCACCAGAAGGCAGGGGTTACACCTTC,CASSPEGRGYTF
many,17,TRBD1,TRBJ2-3,TRBV20-1,TGCAGTGCGGGGCCTTTTGGGACAGGGAAGAACGCAGATACGCAGTATTTT,CSAGPFGTGKNADTQYF
many,15,TRBD2,TRBJ2-2,TRBV12-3/TRBV12-4,TGTGCCAGCAGGACCGGGACTAGCAGCACCGGGGAGCTGTTTTTT,CASRTGTSSTGELFF
many,16,.,TRBJ1-1,TRBV18,TGTGCCAGCTCACCAGAGACAGGATCCCTAAACACTGAAGCTTTCTTT,CASSPETGSLNTEAFF
few,16,TRBD2,TRBJ2-1,TRBV6-1,TGTGCCAGCAGTGAATGGGCTAGCGGATTCTCGGGTGAGCAGTTCTTC,CASSEWASGFSGEQFF